The source of this T cell receptor (beta chain) is a study of cytomegalovirus exposure and HLA in healthy donors. Study information: Among roughly 180 million T cells, an earlier analysis found roughly 100 million unique TCR beta sequences. Study-level findings and limits: Researchers counted roughly 150 TCR beta chains as cytomegalovirus-associated. A later analysis found most CMV-associated TCR beta chains apparently HLA-restricted.

The PCR had 60 Vbeta and 13 Jbeta primers. Some clones are missing from TCRdb's copy, which holds only in-frame ones; the method was immunoSEQ multiplex PCR. The table has about 160,000 clones, under 90% seen once. The V end lost 0 bases, the J end lost 4 bases, and 7 bases lay between the germline ends. Germline values: CDR1 SGHNT, CDR2 YYREEE (reference sequence). The CDR3 has 13 amino acids. For this clone: Its antigen is unidentified.

Input material: PBMCs. This sequence was found in a young man in good health and CMV-seronegative. This chain uses TRBV5-4 with TRBJ1-2; possible D gene TRBD1, 5 bases. The DNA of the CDR3 is TGTGCCAGCAGCTTGGTACAGGCCTATGGCTACACCTTC. The encoded protein is CASSLVQAYGYTF.